The 20 T cell receptor beta chains presented below share a single source sample, sequenced in a study of Graves' ophthalmopathy and Graves' hyperthyroidism. Amplified TCR beta CDR3 regions were obtained using RNA transcripts as template. First-round RT-PCR relied on HTBI primers, and a second-round multiplex PCR came next. From the multiplex PCR reads, TCRdb called clonotypes with MiXCR, one entry per CDR3 protein. The sample records roughly 400,000 distinct CDR3 sequences, around 18% being singletons. Input material: peripheral blood. These receptor sequences come from a woman aged 18-29 years with Graves' ophthalmopathy.

The table lists this clonotype with many counts. V usage is TRBV6-2 or TRBV6-3 and J usage is TRBJ2-7; D is ambiguous. Trimming shortened V by 4 bases and J by 1 base, and 17 bases separated the two germline ends. Germline CDR1 reads MNHEY; CDR2 reads SVGEGT. This CDR3 comprises 16 residues. The CDR3 loop reads CASSWQTQTASYEQYF. In DNA form, the CDR3 reads TGTGCCAGCAGTTGGCAGACTCAGACTGCTTCCTACGAGCAGTACTTC.

This clonotype was detected many times. J is TRBJ1-1 and V is TRBV27, with D hard to call. Looked up from germline, CDR1 is MNHEY and CDR2 is SMNVEV (reference sequence). This CDR3 comprises 18 residues. The germline V and J ends were trimmed by 3 bases and 0 bases, with 20 bases remaining between them. CDR3 loop: CASSFRGPGSVVNTEAFF. The CDR3 nucleotides read TGTGCCAGCAGTTTTCGCGGGCCCGGATCGGTGGTGAACACTGAAGCTTTCTTT.

Many counts were recorded for this clonotype. The chain joins TRBV18 to TRBJ2-5; 11 nucleotides align to TRBD2. V gave up 0 bases and J gave up 1 base; unmatched junction bases: 4. The CDR3 length is 17 residues. CDR1 is KGHSH and CDR2 is LQKENI in the germline V gene. The CDR3, as DNA: TGTGCCAGCTCACCACCAGAGGGGACTAGCGGCCAAGAGACCCAGTACTTC. Encoded protein: CASSPPEGTSGQETQYF.

This clonotype was seen at least ten times. The chain uses TRBV13 and TRBJ1-1; D is ambiguous. This CDR3 contains 12 residues. CDR1 and CDR2 from the germline V gene are PRHDT and FYEKMQ (reference sequence). With 4 bases removed from V and 6 bases from J, the gap between germline ends came to 9 bases. The CDR3 sequence is CASSSLPPEAFF. The CDR3 nucleotides read TGTGCCAGCAGCTCTCTCCCCCCTGAAGCTTTCTTT.

This clonotype was detected ten times or more. The rearrangement links TRBV6-1 to TRBJ2-7; TRBD2 agrees at 11 bases. V lost 3 bases, J lost 3 bases, and 4 bases stayed unmatched. Germline lookup yields CDR1 MNHNS and CDR2 SASEGT. The CDR3 is 15 amino acids. The CDR3 nucleotides are TGTGCCAGCAGTGATGCACTAGCGGGGGACTACGAGCAGTACTTC. This encodes CASSDALAGDYEQYF.

The genes are TRBV7-2 and TRBJ1-2; 8 nucleotides align to TRBD1. The germline gives CDR1 SGHTA, CDR2 FQGNSA. The CDR3 contains 15 residues. V shed 5 bases and J 3 bases; nucleotides not matched to a gene: 8. The CDR3 DNA sequence: TGTGCCAGCAGCCCTCGGACAGGGAGCGACTATGGCTACACCTTC. It codes for CASSPRTGSDYGYTF.

This clonotype was seen at least ten times. V gene TRBV9 combines with J gene TRBJ2-2; D not resolved. The V and J ends lost 0 bases and 4 bases respectively, with 4 bases between them. Germline CDR1 SGDLS, CDR2 YYNGEE. The CDR3 consists of 13 residues. The CDR3 is CASSVEGTGELFF. CDR3 bases: TGTGCCAGCAGCGTAGAGGGCACCGGGGAGCTGTTTTTT.

This clonotype was picked up many times. The V gene is TRBV12-3 or TRBV12-4, the J gene TRBJ1-6; TRBD1 matches at 11 bases. The V segment lost 3 bases and the J segment 8 bases; nucleotides outside the gene matches: 3. The CDR3 covers 15 residues. CDR3 loop: CASSLDRGRDSPLHF. CDR3 nucleotides: TGTGCCAGCAGTTTGGACAGGGGGCGGGATTCACCCCTCCACTTT.

This clonotype was picked up many times. The chain recombines TRBV20-1 with TRBJ2-2; D is perhaps TRBD1 or TRBD2 (5 bases each). Germline V gene data show CDR1 as DFQATT and CDR2 as SNEGSKA (reference sequence). The CDR3 spans 14 residues. V dropped 3 bases and J dropped 5 bases, with 13 bases sitting between them. The CDR3 here is CSARGDGATGELFF. As DNA, the CDR3 is TGCAGTGCTAGGGGAGATGGGGCAACCGGGGAGCTGTTTTTT.

This clonotype appeared a few times. A much larger clone lies one base from this, so it may be a read error. The V and J genes are TRBV30 and TRBJ2-5, with TRBD2 matching 7 bases. CDR1 is GTSNPN and CDR2 is SVGIG in the germline V gene (reference sequence). This CDR3 region has 17 residues. V lost 3 bases, J lost 2 bases, and 15 bases stayed unmatched. The CDR3 DNA sequence: TGTGCCTGGAGGGCGTTTGAGCTGGGGGGGGGACAAGAGACCCAGTACTTC. Translation gives CAWRAFELGGGQETQYF. The full variable domain, its missing parts supplied by reference TRBV30 and TRBJ2-5, is SQTIHQWPATLVQPVGSPLSLECTVEGTSNPNLYWYRQAAGRGLQLLFYSVGIGQISSEVPQNLSASRPQDRQFILSSKKLLLSDSGFYLCAWRAFELGGGQETQYFGPGTRLLVL.

This clonotype was observed many times. The chain has TRBV6-2 or TRBV6-3 and TRBJ2-7; D is perhaps TRBD1 or TRBD2 (6 bases each). CDR3 size: 15 residues. Germline lookup yields CDR1 MNHEY and CDR2 SVGEGT. V lost 7 bases and J 1 base, leaving 17 bases between the germline ends. CDR3 DNA: TGTGCCAGCACGTCCCCGGGGGCGGGGTCCTACGAGCAGTACTTC. It encodes CASTSPGAGSYEQYF.

This chain joins TRBV29-1 and TRBJ2-7; 7 bases are a match to TRBD1. This CDR3 spans 12 amino acids. From germline, CDR1 is SQVTM and CDR2 ANQGSEA. V lost 6 bases to trimming and J lost 2 bases; unmatched junction nucleotides: 4. CDR3 residues: CSVETGPYEQYF. The CDR3 nucleotides read TGCAGCGTGGAGACAGGGCCCTACGAGCAGTACTTC.

This clonotype was detected many times. The rearrangement links TRBV7-2 to TRBJ2-2; 8 nucleotides agree with TRBD1. This CDR3 has 15 residues. The ends lost 6 bases at V and 5 bases at J; junction bases unmatched: 8. CDR1 and CDR2 from the germline V gene are SGHTA and FQGNSA. The CDR3 here is CASSTGGSRTGELFF. Written as DNA, the CDR3 is TGTGCCAGCAGTACAGGGGGGAGCCGGACCGGGGAGCTGTTTTTT.

This clonotype occurred once. This chain uses TRBV6-5 with TRBJ2-5; tentatively, D is TRBD2 (6 bases). V shed 4 bases and J shed 4 bases, with 10 bases lying between them. This CDR3 contains 13 residues. Germline CDR1 reads MNHEY; CDR2 reads SVGAGI. Here the CDR3 DNA reads TGTGCCAGCAGTTCCGGACTAAGAGAGACCCAGTACTTC. This gives the protein CASSSGLRETQYF.

The genes are TRBV28 and TRBJ2-7; 7 nucleotides align to TRBD2. CDR3 length: 15 amino acids. Trimming took 2 bases from V and 5 from J; bases not matched to a gene: 9. CDR1 and CDR2 from the germline V gene are MDHEN and SYDVKM. The CDR3 reads CASSLGGSKNDEQYF. CDR3 sequence (DNA): TGTGCCAGCAGTTTAGGCGGGAGCAAGAACGACGAGCAGTACTTC.

This clonotype has a count of ten or more. The rearrangement joins TRBV27 to TRBJ2-7, with TRBD1 as a possible D gene (5 bases). V shed 7 bases and J shed 4 bases, with 20 bases lying between them. This CDR3 region has 15 residues. In germline, CDR1 is MNHEY, CDR2 SMNVEV (reference sequence). CDR3 in DNA: TGTGCCAGCAAGTCGATCAGGGTAGGGTCTTACGAGCAGTACTTC. Its translation is CASKSIRVGSYEQYF.

The V and J genes are TRBV11-2 and TRBJ2-7; 10 bases are a match to TRBD2. The CDR3 loop spans 16 amino acids. Germline V gives CDR1 SGHAT, CDR2 FQNNGV. V lost 5 bases and J lost 3; bases outside the gene matches: 10. CDR3 nucleotide sequence: TGTGCCAGCAGCCCACAGGTGGCTAGCGGGAGCTACGAGCAGTACTTC. Translation: CASSPQVASGSYEQYF.

This clonotype was picked up many times. V gene TRBV29-1 combines with J gene TRBJ2-7, with D perhaps matching TRBD1 (6 bases). The CDR3 is 13 residues long. Germline values: CDR1 SQVTM, CDR2 ANQGSEA. Trimming removed 4 bases at V and 5 bases at J, with 15 bases between. The CDR3 loop is CSVVPTGNNEQYF. In nucleotides, the CDR3 is TGCAGCGTTGTACCTACAGGGAACAACGAGCAGTACTTC.

The chain has TRBV2 and TRBJ1-1; D unclear. V was trimmed by 3 bases and J by 3 bases, leaving 8 bases between them. Germline V lookup: CDR1 SNHLY, CDR2 FYNNEI. The CDR3 has 13 amino acids. Here the CDR3 reads CASSEPGYTEAFF. Here the CDR3 DNA reads TGTGCCAGCAGTGAGCCCGGGTACACTGAAGCTTTCTTT.

The chain joins TRBV20-1 to TRBJ1-6; TRBD1 agrees at 7 bases. V was pared by 1 base and J by 4 bases, with 10 bases of the junction left unmatched. The germline CDR1 and CDR2 sequences are DFQATT and SNEGSKA (reference sequence). This CDR3 contains 17 residues. CDR3 coding DNA: TGCAGTGCTAGAGGTCCCACCCGACAGGGTTATAATTCACCCCTCCACTTT. This codes for CSARGPTRQGYNSPLHF.